The following is a T cell receptor (beta chain) sequence with its context. Original processing notes: Nucleated cell number was recorded as an estimate derived from reference gene primer amplification. Sequenced by immunoSEQ multiplex PCR; TCRdb stores in-frame clones only, minus some. V and J calls and clone size follow that table, whereas D and trimming were derived from the DNA. The sample holds some 180,000 clones, more than 75% seen once. The sample comes from a study of blood T cell repertoires in COVID-19. Study-wide background: Whether acute or convalescent, the COVID-19 samples came from the United States, Italy and Spain. Sample material is recorded as cDNA or gDNA derived from T cells, B-cell-depleted T cells, or PBMCs.

Per germline, CDR1 SGHRS and CDR2 YFSETQ. Trimming cost V 4 bases and J 0 bases, with 6 bases left between them. This CDR3 comprises 13 residues. Seattle-derived patients entered the study during active infection and were followed longitudinally. Input material: peripheral blood. The receptor comes from a young man with COVID-19, enrolled during active disease. This chain joins TRBV5-1 and TRBJ2-3; perhaps TRBD1 as D (5 bases). CDR3 DNA sequence: TGCGCCAGCAGCGACAGTAGCACAGATACGCAGTATTTT. The encoded protein is CASSDSSTDTQYF. Looking up the rest from reference TRBV5-1 and TRBJ2-3 gives the full variable domain: KAGVTQTPRYLIKTRGQQVTLSCSPISGHRSVSWYQQTPGQGLQFLFEYFSETQRNKGNFPGRFSGRQFSNSRSEMNVSTLELGDSALYLCASSDSSTDTQYFGPGTRLTVL.